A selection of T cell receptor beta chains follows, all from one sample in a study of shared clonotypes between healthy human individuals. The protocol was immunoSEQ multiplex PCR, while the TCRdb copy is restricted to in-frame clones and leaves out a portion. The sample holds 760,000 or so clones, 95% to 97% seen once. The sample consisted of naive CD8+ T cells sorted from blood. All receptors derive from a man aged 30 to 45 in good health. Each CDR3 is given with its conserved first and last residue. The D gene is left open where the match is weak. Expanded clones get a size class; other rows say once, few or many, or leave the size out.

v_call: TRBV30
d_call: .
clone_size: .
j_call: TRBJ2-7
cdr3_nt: TGTGCCTGGAGTGCAGGGTTCGAGCAGTACTTC
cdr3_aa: CAWSAGFEQYF

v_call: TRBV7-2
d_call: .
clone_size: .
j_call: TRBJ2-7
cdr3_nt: TGTGCCAGCAGCTTAGTTTCCGACACCGATTCCTACGAGCAGTACTTC
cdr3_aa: CASSLVSDTDSYEQYF

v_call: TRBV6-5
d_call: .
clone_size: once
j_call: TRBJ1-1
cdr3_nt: TGTGCCAGCAGCCAAGGGAGCACTGAAGCTTTCTTT
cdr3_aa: CASSQGSTEAFF

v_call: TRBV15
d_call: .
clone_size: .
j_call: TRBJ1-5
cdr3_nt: TGTGCCACCAGCAGGCACCAGGGGCAGCCCCAGCATTTT
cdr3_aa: CATSRHQGQPQHF

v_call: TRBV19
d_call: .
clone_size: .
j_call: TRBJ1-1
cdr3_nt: TGTGCCAGTAGTATCCCATGGACAGCGAACACTGAAGCTTTCTTT
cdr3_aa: CASSIPWTANTEAFF

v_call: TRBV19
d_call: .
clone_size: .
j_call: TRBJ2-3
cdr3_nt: TGTGCCAGTAGTATTAGTGGGACACCGCCGAGCACAGATACGCAGTATTTT
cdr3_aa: CASSISGTPPSTDTQYF

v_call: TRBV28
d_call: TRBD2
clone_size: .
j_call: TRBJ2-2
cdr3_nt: TGTGCCAGCAGTTTTCTAGCGGGAGCCCGTAACACCGGGGAGCTGTTTTTT
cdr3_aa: CASSFLAGARNTGELFF

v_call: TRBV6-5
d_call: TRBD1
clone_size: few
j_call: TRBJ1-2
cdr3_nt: TGTGCCAGCAACGACAGGGCGGGACAGTATGGCTACACCTTC
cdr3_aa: CASNDRAGQYGYTF

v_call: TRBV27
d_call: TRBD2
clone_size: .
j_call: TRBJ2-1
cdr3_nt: TGTGTCACAGCGGGAGGAACTTACAATGAGCAGTTCTTC
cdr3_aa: CVTAGGTYNEQFF

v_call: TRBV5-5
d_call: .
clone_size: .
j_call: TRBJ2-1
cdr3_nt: TGTGCCAGCAGCTTTTGGGACGGGAGCGATGAGCAGTTCTTC
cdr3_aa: CASSFWDGSDEQFF

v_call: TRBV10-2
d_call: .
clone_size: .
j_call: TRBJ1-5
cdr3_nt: TGCGCCAGCAGTGAATTTTCGGGTGGCAATCAGCCCCAGCATTTT
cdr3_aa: CASSEFSGGNQPQHF

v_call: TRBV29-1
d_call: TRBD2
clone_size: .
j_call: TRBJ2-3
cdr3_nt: TGCAGCGTTGCCGGACTAGCGGGAGGCCATCGCACAGATACGCAGTATTTT
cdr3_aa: CSVAGLAGGHRTDTQYF

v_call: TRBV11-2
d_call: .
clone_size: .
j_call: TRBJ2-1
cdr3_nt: TGTGCCATTCAAGACATTTTAGGCTACAATGAGCAGTTCTTC
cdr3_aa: CAIQDILGYNEQFF

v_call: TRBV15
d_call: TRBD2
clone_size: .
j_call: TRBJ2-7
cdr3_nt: TGTGCCACCAGCATCTCCCGGGGTAGCGGGAGTCACGAGCAGTACTTC
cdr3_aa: CATSISRGSGSHEQYF

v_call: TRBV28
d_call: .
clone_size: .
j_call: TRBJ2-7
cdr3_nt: TGTGCCAGCAGAGGGATCCGAGGGAGAAGAACCTACGAGCAGTACTTC
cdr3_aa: CASRGIRGRRTYEQYF

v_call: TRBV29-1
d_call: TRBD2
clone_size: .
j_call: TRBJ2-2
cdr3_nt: TGCAGCGTTGAAGTAGCGGGAGATAACACCGGGGAGCTGTTTTTT
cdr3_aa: CSVEVAGDNTGELFF